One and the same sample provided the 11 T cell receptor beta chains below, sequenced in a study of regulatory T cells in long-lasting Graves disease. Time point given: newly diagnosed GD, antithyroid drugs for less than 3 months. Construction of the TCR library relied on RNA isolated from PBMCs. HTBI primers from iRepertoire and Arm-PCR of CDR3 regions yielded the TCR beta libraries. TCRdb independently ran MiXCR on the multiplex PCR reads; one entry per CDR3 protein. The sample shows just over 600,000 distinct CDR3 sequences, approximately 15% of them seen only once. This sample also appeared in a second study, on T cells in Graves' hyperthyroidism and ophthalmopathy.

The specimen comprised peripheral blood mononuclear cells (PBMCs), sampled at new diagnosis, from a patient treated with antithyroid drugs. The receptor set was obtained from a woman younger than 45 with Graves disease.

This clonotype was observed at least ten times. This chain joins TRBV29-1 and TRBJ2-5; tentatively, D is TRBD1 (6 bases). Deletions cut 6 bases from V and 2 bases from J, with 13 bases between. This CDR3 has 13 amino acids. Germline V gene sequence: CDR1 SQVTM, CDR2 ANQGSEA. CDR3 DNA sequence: TGCAGCGTCCGCGACAGGAAGCAAGAGACCCAGTACTTC. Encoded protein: CSVRDRKQETQYF.

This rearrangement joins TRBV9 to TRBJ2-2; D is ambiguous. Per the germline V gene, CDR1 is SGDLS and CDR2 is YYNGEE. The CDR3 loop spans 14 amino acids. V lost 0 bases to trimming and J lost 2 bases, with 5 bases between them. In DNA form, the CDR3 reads TGTGCCAGCAGCGTAGATTTTAACACCGGGGAGCTGTTTTTT. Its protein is CASSVDFNTGELFF.

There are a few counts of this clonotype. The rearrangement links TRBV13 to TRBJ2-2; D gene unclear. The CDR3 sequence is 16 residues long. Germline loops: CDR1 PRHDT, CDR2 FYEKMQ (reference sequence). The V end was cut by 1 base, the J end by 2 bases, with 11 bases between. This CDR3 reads CASSLEVGTNTGELFF. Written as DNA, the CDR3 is TGTGCCAGCAGCTTAGAGGTGGGAACCAACACCGGGGAGCTGTTTTTT.

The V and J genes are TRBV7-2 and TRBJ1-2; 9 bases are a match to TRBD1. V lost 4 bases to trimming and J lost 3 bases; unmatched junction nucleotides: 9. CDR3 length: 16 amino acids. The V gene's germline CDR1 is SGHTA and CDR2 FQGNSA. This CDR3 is CASSSWDREGYYGYTF. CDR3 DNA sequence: TGTGCCAGCAGCTCCTGGGACAGGGAGGGATACTATGGCTACACCTTC.

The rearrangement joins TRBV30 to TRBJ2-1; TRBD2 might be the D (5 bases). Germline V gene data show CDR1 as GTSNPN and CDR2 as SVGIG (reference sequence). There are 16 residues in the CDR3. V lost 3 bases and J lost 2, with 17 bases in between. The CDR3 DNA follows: TGTGCCTGGAGGGTCCAGACCGGGGTGGCCTACAATGAGCAGTTCTTC. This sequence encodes CAWRVQTGVAYNEQFF.

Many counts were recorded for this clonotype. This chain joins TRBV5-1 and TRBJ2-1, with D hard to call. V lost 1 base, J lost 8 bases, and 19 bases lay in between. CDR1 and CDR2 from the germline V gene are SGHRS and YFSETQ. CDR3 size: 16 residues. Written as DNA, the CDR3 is TGCGCCAGCAGCTTGTTTGGTAGGGATCAGTTTGATGAGCAGTTCTTC. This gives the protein CASSLFGRDQFDEQFF.

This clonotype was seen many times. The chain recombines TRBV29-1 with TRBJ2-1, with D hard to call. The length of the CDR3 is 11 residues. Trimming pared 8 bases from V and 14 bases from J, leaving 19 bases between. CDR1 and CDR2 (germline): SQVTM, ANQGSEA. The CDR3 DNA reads TGCAGCTTCGGAATTCTAGGTTGTGAGTTCTTC. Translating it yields CSFGILGCEFF.

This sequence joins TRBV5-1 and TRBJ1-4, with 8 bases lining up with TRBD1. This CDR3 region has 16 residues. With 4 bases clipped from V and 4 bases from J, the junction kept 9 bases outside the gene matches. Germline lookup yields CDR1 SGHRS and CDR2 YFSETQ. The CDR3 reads CASSRESGQVNEKLFF. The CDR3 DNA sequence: TGCGCCAGCAGCCGGGAATCGGGACAGGTTAATGAAAAACTGTTTTTT.

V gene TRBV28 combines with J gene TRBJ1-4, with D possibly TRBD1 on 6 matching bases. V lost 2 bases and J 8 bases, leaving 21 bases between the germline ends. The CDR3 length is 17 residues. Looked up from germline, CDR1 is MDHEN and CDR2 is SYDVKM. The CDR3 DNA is TGTGCCAGCAGTTTAACGAGGGGGGGGGGCGCGAGGGAAAAACTGTTTTTT. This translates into CASSLTRGGGAREKLFF.

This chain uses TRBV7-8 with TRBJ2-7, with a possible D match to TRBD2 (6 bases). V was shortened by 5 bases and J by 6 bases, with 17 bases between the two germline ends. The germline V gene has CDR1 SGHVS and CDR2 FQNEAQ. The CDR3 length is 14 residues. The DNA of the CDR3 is TGTGCCAGCAGCCAGACGTCGCGGGGTACCGAGCAGTACTTC. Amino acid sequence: CASSQTSRGTEQYF.

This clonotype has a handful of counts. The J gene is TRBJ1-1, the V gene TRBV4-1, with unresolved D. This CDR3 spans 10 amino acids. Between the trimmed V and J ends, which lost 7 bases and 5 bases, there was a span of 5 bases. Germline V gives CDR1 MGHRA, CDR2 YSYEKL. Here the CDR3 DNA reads TGCGCCAGCATCGGGACTGAAGCTTTCTTT. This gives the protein CASIGTEAFF.